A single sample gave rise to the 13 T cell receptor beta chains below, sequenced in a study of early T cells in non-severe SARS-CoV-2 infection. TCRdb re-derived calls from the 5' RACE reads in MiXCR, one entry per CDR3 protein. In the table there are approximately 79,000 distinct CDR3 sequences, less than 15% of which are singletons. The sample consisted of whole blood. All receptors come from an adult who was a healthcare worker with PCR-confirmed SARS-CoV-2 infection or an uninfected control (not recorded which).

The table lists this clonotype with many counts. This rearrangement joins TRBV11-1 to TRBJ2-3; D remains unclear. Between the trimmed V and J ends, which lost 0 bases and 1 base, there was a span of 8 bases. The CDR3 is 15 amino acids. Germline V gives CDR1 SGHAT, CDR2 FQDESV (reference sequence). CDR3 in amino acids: CASSLAPVGTDTQYF. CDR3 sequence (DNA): TGTGCCAGCAGCTTAGCCCCAGTCGGCACAGATACGCAGTATTTT. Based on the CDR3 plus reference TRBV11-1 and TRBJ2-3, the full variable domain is EAEVAQSPRYKITEKSQAVAFWCDPISGHATLYWYRQILGQGPELLVQFQDESVVDDSQLPKDRFSAERLKGVDSTLKIQPAELGDSAMYLCASSLAPVGTDTQYFGPGTRLTVL.

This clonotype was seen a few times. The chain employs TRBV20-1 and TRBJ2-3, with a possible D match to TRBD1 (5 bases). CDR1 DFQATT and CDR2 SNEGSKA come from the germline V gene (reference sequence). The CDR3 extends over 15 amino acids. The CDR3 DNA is TGCAGGGCCCTAAGGGGCCCCGCCGTCGCAGATACGCAGTATTTT. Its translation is CRALRGPAVADTQYF.

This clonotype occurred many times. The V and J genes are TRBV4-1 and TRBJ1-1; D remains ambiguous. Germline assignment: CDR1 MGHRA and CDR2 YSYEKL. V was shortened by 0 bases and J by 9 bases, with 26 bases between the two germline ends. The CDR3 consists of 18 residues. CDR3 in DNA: TGCGCCAGCAGCCAAGAGGCGCTGACCCGCTTCTTGGACCTACAAGCTTTCTTT. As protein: CASSQEALTRFLDLQAFF.

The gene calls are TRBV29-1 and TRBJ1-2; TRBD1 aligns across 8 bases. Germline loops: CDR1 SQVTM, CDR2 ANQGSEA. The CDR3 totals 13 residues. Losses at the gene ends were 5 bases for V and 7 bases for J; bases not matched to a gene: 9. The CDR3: CSVPKTGEVGYTF. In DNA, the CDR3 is TGCAGCGTTCCAAAGACAGGGGAGGTTGGCTACACCTTC.

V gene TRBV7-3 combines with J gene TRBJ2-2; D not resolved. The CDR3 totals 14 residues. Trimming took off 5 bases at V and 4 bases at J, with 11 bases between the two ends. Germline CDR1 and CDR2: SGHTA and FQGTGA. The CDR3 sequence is CASSRREGTGELFF. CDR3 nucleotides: TGTGCCAGCAGCCGAAGGGAAGGCACCGGGGAGCTGTTTTTT.

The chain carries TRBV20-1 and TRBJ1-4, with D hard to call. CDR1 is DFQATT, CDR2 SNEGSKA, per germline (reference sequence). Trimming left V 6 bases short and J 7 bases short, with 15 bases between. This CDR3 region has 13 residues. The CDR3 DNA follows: TGCAGTGCCGTACTGGGTGTGGGTGAAAAACTGTTTTTT. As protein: CSAVLGVGEKLFF.

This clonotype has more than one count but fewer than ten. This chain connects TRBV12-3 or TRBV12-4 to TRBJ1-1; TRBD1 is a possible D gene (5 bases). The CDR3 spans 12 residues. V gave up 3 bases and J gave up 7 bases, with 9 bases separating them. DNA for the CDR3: TGTGCCAGCAGTTTTCTGGGGGATGAAGCTTTCTTT. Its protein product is CASSFLGDEAFF.

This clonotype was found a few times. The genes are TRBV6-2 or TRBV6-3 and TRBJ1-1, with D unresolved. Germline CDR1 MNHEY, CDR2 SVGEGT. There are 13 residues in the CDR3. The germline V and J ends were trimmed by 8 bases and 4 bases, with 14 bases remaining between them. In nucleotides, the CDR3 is TGTGCCAGCCTAGAACATGGGAGCACTGAAGCTTTCTTT. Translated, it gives CASLEHGSTEAFF.

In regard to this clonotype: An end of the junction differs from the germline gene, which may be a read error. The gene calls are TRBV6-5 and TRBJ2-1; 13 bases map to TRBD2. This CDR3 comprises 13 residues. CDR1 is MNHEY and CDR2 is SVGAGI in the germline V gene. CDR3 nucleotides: TGTGCCAGCAGCCGGACTAGCGGGGGAGGGGGAATCTTC. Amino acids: CASSRTSGGGGIF.

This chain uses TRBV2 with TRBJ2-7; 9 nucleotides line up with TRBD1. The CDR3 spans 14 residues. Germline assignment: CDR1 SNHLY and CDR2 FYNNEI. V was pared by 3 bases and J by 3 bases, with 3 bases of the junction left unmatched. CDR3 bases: TGTGCCAGCAGTGACAGGACAGGGGACTACGAGCAGTACTTC. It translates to CASSDRTGDYEQYF.

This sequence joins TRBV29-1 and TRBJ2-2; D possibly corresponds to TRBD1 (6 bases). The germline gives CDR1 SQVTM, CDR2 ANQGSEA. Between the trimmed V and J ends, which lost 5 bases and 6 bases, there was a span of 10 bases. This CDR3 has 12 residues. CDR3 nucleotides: TGCAGCGTTTCTGGGGGCCCCGGGGAGCTGTTTTTT. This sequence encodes CSVSGGPGELFF.

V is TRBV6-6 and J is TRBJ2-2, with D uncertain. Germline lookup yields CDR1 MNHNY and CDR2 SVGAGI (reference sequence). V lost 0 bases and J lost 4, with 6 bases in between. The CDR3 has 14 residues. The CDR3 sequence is CASSYSLFTGELFF. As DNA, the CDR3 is TGTGCCAGCAGTTACTCCCTGTTCACCGGGGAGCTGTTTTTT.

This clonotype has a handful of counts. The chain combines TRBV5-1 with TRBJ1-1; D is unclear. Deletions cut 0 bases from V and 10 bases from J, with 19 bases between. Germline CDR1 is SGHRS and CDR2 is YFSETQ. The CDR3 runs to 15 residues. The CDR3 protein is CASSLDPGREEGAFF. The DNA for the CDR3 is TGCGCCAGCAGCTTGGATCCCGGACGGGAGGAGGGAGCTTTCTTT.